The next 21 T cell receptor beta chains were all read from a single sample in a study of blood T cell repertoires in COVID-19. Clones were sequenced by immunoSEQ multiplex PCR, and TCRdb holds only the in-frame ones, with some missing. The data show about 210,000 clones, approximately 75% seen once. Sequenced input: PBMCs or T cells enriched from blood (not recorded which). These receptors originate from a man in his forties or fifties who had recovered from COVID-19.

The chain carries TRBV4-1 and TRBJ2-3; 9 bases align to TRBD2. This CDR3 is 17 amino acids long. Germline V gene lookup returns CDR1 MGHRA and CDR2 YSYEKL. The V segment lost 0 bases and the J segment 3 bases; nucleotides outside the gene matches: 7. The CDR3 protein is CASSQEGAGGGTDTQYF. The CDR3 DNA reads TGCGCCAGCAGCCAAGAGGGGGCGGGAGGGGGAACAGATACGCAGTATTTT.

CDR3 DNA: TGCGCCAGCAGCTTGGCTAGGGGCGCCTACGAGCAGTACTTC. Its translation: CASSLARGAYEQYF. The V gene is TRBV5-1, the J gene TRBJ2-7, with TRBD1 as a possible D gene (5 bases). The length of the CDR3 is 14 residues. Trimming removed 0 bases at V and 2 bases at J, with 9 bases between. Germline V CDR1 and CDR2: SGHRS, YFSETQ.

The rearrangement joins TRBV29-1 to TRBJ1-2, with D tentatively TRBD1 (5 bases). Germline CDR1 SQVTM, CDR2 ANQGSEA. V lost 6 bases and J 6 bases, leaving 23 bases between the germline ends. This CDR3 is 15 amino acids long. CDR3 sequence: CSVRPTGHIGHGYTF. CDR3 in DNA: TGCAGCGTCCGCCCGACCGGACACATCGGCCATGGCTACACCTTC.

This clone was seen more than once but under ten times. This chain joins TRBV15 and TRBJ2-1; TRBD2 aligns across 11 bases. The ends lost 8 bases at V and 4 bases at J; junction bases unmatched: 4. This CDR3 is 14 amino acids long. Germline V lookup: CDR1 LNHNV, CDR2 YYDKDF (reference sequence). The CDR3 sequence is CATSGTSGYNEQFF. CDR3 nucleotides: TGTGCCACCTCAGGGACTAGCGGATACAATGAGCAGTTCTTC.

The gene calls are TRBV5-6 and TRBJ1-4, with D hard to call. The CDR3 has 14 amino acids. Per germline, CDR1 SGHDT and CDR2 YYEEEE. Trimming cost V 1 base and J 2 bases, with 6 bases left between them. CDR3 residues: CASSLPVTNEKLFF. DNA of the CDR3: TGTGCCAGCAGCTTGCCGGTTACTAATGAAAAACTGTTTTTT.

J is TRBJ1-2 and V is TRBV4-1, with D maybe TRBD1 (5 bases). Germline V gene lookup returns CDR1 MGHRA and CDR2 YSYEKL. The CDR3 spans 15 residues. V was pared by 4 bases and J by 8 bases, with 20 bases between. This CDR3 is CASSPFMGQGRGYTF. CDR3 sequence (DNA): TGCGCCAGCAGCCCTTTCATGGGGCAGGGCAGAGGCTACACCTTC.

CDR3 region: CASRQTGGYGYTF. CDR3 nucleotides: TGTGCCAGCAGGCAAACAGGGGGCTATGGCTACACCTTC. The rearrangement joins TRBV6-4 to TRBJ1-2, with 8 bases aligning to TRBD1. The CDR3 is made up of 13 amino acids. J was trimmed by 4 bases and V by 6 bases; bases with no gene match: 4. The germline V gene encodes CDR1 MRHNA and CDR2 SNTAGT.

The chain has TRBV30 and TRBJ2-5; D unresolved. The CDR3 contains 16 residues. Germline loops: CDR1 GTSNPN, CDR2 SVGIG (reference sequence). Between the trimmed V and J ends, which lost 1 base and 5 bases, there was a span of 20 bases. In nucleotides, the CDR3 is TGTGCCTGGAGTGAAGGCAGGATTTCTCCTTGGGAGACCCAGTACTTC. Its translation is CAWSEGRISPWETQYF.

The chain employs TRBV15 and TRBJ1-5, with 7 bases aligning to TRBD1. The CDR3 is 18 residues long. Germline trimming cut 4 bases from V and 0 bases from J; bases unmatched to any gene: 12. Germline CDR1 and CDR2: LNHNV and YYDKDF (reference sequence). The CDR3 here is CATSTGRDRPYSNQPQHF. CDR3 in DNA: TGTGCCACCAGCACCGGCCGGGACAGACCTTATAGCAATCAGCCCCAGCATTTT.

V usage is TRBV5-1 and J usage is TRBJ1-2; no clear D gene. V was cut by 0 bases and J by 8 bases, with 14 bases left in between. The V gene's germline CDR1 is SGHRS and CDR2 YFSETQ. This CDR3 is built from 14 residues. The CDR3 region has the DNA TGCGCCAGCAGCTTGGAGTCAGATGCTAGAGGCTACACCTTC. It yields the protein CASSLESDARGYTF.

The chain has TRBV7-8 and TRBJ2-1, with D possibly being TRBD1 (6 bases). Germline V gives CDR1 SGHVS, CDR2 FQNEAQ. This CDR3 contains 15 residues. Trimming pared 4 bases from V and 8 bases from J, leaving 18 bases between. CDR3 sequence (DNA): TGTGCCAGCAGCTCACCCCGGCGGCAGGGGCATGAGCAGTTCTTC. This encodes CASSSPRRQGHEQFF.

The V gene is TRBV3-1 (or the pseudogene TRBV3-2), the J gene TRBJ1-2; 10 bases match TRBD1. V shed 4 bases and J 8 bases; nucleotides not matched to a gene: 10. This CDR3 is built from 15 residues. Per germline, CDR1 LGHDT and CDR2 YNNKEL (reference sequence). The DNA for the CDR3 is TGTGCCAGCAGCCTCCGACAGGGGGCGCGTGCGGGCTACACCTTC. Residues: CASSLRQGARAGYTF.

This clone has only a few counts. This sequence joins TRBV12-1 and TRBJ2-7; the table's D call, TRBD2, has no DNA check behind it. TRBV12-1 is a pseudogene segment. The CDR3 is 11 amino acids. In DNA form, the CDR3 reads TGTGCCAGCAGCTTAATCGCCGGGACTTACTTC. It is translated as CASSLIAGTYF.

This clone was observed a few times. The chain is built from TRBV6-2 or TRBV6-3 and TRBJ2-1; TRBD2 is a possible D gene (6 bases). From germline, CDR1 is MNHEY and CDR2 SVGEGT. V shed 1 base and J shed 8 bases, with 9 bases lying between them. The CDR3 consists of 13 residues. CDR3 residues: CASSYWGGDEQFF. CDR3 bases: TGTGCCAGCAGTTACTGGGGCGGGGATGAGCAGTTCTTC.

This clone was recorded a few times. CDR3 region: CASSEGGASHQPQHF. The CDR3 DNA sequence: TGTGCCAGCAGTGAAGGTGGGGCATCCCATCAGCCCCAGCATTTT. This rearrangement joins TRBV2 to TRBJ1-5, with D possibly being TRBD1 (5 bases). The CDR3 has 15 amino acids. The V gene lost 1 base and the J gene lost 5 bases, with 12 bases spanning the gap. The germline V gene encodes CDR1 SNHLY and CDR2 FYNNEI.

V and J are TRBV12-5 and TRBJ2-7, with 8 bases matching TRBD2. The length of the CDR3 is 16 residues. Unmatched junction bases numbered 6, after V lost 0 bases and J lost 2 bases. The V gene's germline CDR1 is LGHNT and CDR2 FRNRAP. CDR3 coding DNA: TGTGCTAGTGGTTTGGTCACAGCTAGCGGGCCCTACGAGCAGTACTTC. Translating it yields CASGLVTASGPYEQYF.

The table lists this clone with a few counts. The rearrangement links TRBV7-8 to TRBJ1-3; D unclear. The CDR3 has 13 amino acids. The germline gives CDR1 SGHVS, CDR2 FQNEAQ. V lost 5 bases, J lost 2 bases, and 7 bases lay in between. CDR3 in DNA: TGTGCCAGCAGCGCCTATACTGGAAACACCATATATTTT. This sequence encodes CASSAYTGNTIYF. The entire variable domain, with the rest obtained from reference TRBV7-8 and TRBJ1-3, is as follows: GAGVSQSPRYKVAKRGQDVALRCDPISGHVSLFWYQQALGQGPEFLTYFQNEAQLDKSGLPSDRFFAERPEGSVSTLKIQRTQQEDSAVYLCASSAYTGNTIYFGEGSWLTVV.

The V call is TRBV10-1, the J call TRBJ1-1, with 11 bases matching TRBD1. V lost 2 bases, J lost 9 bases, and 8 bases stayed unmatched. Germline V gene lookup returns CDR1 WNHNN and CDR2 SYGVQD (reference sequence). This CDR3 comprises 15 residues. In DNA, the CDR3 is TGCGCCAGCAGTGAGGGGAGGACAGGGGGCCGGAAAGCTTTCTTT. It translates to CASSEGRTGGRKAFF.

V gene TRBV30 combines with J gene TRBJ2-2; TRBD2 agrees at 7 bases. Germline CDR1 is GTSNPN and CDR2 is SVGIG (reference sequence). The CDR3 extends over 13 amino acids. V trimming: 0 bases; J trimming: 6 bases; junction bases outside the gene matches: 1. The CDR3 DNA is TGTGCCTGGAGTGTACTAGCGTCCGGGGAGCTGTTTTTT. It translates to CAWSVLASGELFF.

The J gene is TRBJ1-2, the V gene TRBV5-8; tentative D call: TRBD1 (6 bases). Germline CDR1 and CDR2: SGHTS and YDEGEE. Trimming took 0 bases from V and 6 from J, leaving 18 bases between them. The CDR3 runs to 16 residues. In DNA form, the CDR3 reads TGTGCCAGCAGCTTGGTCGCCGGGGAGGGGGGAGATGGCTACACCTTC. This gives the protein CASSLVAGEGGDGYTF.

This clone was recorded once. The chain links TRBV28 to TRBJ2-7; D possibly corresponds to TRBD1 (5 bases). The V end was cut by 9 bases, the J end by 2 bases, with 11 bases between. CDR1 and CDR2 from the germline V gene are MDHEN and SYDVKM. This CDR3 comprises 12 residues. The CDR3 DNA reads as TGTGCCAGTGATGACAGTGCCTACGAGCAGTACTTC. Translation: CASDDSAYEQYF.